The clone carrying this T cell receptor (beta chain) occurred once. Antigen: not known. CDR1 is LGHDT, CDR2 YNNKEL, per germline (reference sequence). There are 17 residues in the CDR3. With 0 bases clipped from V and 5 bases from J, the junction kept 13 bases outside the gene matches. The assay was immunoSEQ multiplex PCR, and TCRdb's table has in-frame clones only and misses some. This table has 150,000 to 180,000 clones, about 87% appearing once. These data belong to a study of T cell responses to AZD1222 COVID-19 vaccine. Study in general: Timing groups of about 4 and about 12 weeks for second doses were pooled.

General study points: Most donors were white British and more were female, and clonal diversity was possibly underestimated. Nearly half of unique spike-specific TCRs reportedly avoided B.1.351 and B.1.1.7 mutated regions. It was only a handful of AZD1222 recipients who were seropositive at baseline.

This TCR was sampled from an adult in good health. Specimen: peripheral blood, collected on day 0 of AZD1222 vaccination. The chain recombines TRBV3-1 (or the pseudogene TRBV3-2) with TRBJ2-7; 7 nucleotides match TRBD1. DNA of the CDR3: TGTGCCAGCAGCCAAGATTGGGCGTTAGCAGGGGGAAACGAGCAGTACTTC. This gives the protein CASSQDWALAGGNEQYF.